Listed below are T cell receptor beta chains from one sample, sequenced in a study of blood T cell repertoires in COVID-19. The protocol was immunoSEQ multiplex PCR, while the TCRdb copy is restricted to in-frame clones and leaves out a portion. The sample lists more than 200,000 clones; around 88% were seen once. Specimen: peripheral blood. The receptors shown here come from a man older than 75 with acute or convalescent COVID-19. Both conserved end residues are part of each CDR3. A D gene is named only where the DNA matches it firmly. Size values are once, few and many counts, or a class for expanded clones, and some rows have none.

TRBV7-2	TRBD2	TRBJ2-1	-	TGTGCCAGCAGCTTAGTGGGACTAGCGGGAGGAGGGTTCTTC	CASSLVGLAGGGFF
TRBV5-1	TRBD1	TRBJ1-2	-	TGCGCCAGCAGCTTGGAGAGGGACAGCTATGGCTACACCTTC	CASSLERDSYGYTF
TRBV28	TRBD2	TRBJ2-5	-	TGTGCCAGCAGTTTAGGGGGGGTGAAAGAGACCCAGTACTTC	CASSLGGVKETQYF
TRBV4-3	-	TRBJ1-1	-	TGCGCCAGCAGCCAAGAATTGGGGATTCGGGGGAGGAACACTGAAGCTTTCTTT	CASSQELGIRGRNTEAFF
TRBV7-8	TRBD1	TRBJ2-6	-	TGTGCCAGCAGCTTGGGACAGCGAACTGGGGCCAACGTCCTGACTTTC	CASSLGQRTGANVLTF
TRBV15	-	TRBJ2-1	-	TGTGCCACCAGAGGCAGCGCGGGGTTGGGGTGGAATGAGCAGTTCTTC	CATRGSAGLGWNEQFF
TRBV4-2	TRBD1	TRBJ2-1	few	TGTGCCAGCAGCCATGATGCGGGACAGGGACCCAATGAGCAGTTCTTC	CASSHDAGQGPNEQFF
TRBV24-1	TRBD1	TRBJ2-7	-	TGTGCCACCAGTGACCCCCGGGACAGGACCTACGAGCAGTACTTC	CATSDPRDRTYEQYF
TRBV6-6	TRBD2	TRBJ2-7	once	TGTGCCAGCAGTTCCGGACTAGCGGGAAACACCTACGAGCAGTACTTC	CASSSGLAGNTYEQYF
TRBV19	TRBD1	TRBJ2-5	-	TGTGCCAGTAGTATAACGGGACAGGGGGCAGAGACCCAGTACTTC	CASSITGQGAETQYF
TRBV11-2	-	TRBJ2-3	-	TGTGCCAGCAGCTTAGGGCGACTCGATCGAGAGTCCACCACAGATACGCAGTATTTT	CASSLGRLDRESTTDTQYF
TRBV6-2/TRBV6-3	-	TRBJ1-5	few	TGTGCCAGCAGCCCACCGACAGGCCCTGCTTTTGACGATCAGCCCCAGCATTTT	CASSPPTGPAFDDQPQHF
TRBV7-9	TRBD2	TRBJ2-7	-	TGTGCCAGCAGCATCCAGACTAGCGGGAGCTACGAGCAGTACTTC	CASSIQTSGSYEQYF
TRBV2	-	TRBJ2-5	-	TGTGCCAGTATAGGACTTACTAAAGAGACCCAGTACTTC	CASIGLTKETQYF
TRBV5-6	-	TRBJ2-2	-	TGTGCCAGCAGCTCAAGACAGGTATCGAACACCGGGGAGCTGTTTTTT	CASSSRQVSNTGELFF
TRBV7-2	TRBD2	TRBJ2-3	-	TGTGCCAGCAGTTCGAAAGGGACTAGCGGGGGCCTTAGCACAGATACGCAGTATTTT	CASSSKGTSGGLSTDTQYF
TRBV20-1	TRBD2	TRBJ2-5	-	TGCAGTGCTAGTAATCTAGCGGAGGTTAACAAGGAGACCCAGTACTTC	CSASNLAEVNKETQYF
TRBV7-6	TRBD1	TRBJ1-4	-	TGTGCCAGCAGCCTAGGCAGGGGGCTCAATGAAAAACTGTTTTTT	CASSLGRGLNEKLFF
TRBV5-5	-	TRBJ1-2	-	TGTGCCAGCAGCTTGGTTGGGCAGCCTTCCTATGGCTACACCTTC	CASSLVGQPSYGYTF
TRBV9	TRBD2	TRBJ2-3	-	TGTGCCAGCAGAGCTAGCGGGGGGGCAGATACGCAGTATTTT	CASRASGGADTQYF
TRBV6-6	-	TRBJ2-2	once	TGTGCCAGCAATGGAGGTTCGGGGGAGCTGTTTTTT	CASNGGSGELFF
TRBV7-2	-	TRBJ1-2	-	TGTGCCAGCAGCTTCCGGACCTCGGGAGACTATGGCTACACCTTC	CASSFRTSGDYGYTF
TRBV5-1	-	TRBJ2-7	few	TGCGCCAGCAGCTTGAACGGGGGAACCTACGAGCAGTACTTC	CASSLNGGTYEQYF
TRBV5-1	-	TRBJ1-3	once	TGCGCCAGCAGCTTGGGACAGCCTGGAAACACCATATATTTT	CASSLGQPGNTIYF
TRBV18	-	TRBJ1-6	-	TGTGCCAGCTCACCACCGGTTGTACAGGGCGGAAATTCACCCCTCCACTTT	CASSPPVVQGGNSPLHF
TRBV5-1	TRBD1	TRBJ2-7	few	TGCGCCAGCAGCTTGGGAGGACAGGGGACCTCCTACGAGCAGTACTTC	CASSLGGQGTSYEQYF
TRBV27	TRBD2	TRBJ2-1	-	TGTGCCAGCAGTTCGGGGGGGGCCTACAATGAGCAGTTCTTC	CASSSGGAYNEQFF
TRBV3-1/TRBV3-2	-	TRBJ1-1	-	TGTGCCAGCAGCCCTTTGACAAAGAACACTGAAGCTTTCTTT	CASSPLTKNTEAFF
TRBV4-3	-	TRBJ2-1	-	TGCGCCAGCAGCCAAGATGACAGCGACAATGAGCAGTTCTTC	CASSQDDSDNEQFF